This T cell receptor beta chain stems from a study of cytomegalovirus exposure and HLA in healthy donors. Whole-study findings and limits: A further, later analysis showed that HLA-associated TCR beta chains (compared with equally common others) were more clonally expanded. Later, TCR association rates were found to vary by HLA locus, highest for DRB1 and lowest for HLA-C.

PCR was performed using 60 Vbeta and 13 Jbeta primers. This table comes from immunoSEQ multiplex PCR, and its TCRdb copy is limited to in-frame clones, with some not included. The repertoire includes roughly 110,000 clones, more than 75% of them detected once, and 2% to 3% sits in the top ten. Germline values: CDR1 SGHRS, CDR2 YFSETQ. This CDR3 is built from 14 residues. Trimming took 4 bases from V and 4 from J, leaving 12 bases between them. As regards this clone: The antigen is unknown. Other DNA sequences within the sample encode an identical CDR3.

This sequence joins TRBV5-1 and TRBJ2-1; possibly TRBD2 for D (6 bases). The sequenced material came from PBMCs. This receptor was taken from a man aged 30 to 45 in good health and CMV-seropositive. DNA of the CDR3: TGCGCCAGCAGCCCCAGTGGGGGGTACAATGAGCAGTTCTTC. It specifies CASSPSGGYNEQFF.